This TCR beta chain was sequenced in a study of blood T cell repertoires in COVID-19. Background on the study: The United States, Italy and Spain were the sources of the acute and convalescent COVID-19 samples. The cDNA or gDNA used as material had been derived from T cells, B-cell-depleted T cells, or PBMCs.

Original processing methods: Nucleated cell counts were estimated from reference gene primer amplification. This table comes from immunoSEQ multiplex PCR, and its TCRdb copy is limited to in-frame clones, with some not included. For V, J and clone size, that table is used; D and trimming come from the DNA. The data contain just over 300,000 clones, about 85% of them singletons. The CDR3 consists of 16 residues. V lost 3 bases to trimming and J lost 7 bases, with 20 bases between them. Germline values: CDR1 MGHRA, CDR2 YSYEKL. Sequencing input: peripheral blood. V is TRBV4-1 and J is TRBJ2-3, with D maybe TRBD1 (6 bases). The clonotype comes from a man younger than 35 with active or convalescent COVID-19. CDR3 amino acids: CASSHGGTTQRNTQYF. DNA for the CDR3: TGCGCCAGCAGCCATGGGGGCACGACCCAGCGGAATACGCAGTATTTT.